Here is one T cell receptor (beta chain) with its context. Which antigen it targets is not known. No base-level quality is on record; no much larger clone is a single base apart. The immunoSEQ Assay, a bias-controlled multiplex PCR, was used to amplify TCRbeta CDR3 regions from genomic DNA. On the study's bioinformatics: Within the assay, amplification of reference gene primers was used to estimate how many nucleated cells each sample contained. Sequence reads were collapsed and filtered to measure the absolute abundance of every unique TCRbeta CDR3 rearrangement. For each sample, productive Simpson clonality was calculated by taking the square root of Simpson's diversity index across productive rearrangements. TCRdb stores this immuneACCESS table with in-frame sequences only. Part of the clones is absent; in the studies checked, under half of the shortfall reflects unresolved V genes, and no reason is known for the rest. That table supplies the V and J calls and clone size; D and trimming were determined from the DNA. Across this sample there are some 95,000 clones, with 80% to 95% seen only once. Clones ranked in the top ten supply around 2.3% of the sample.

V is clipped by 1 base and J by 7 bases, and the sequence between their germline boundaries is 18 bases long. The germline V gene (reference sequence) gives CDR1 as LNHDA and CDR2 as SQIVND. The CDR3 contains 16 residues, cysteine and phenylalanine counted. CDR3 DNA is the only sequence kept; it has 48 bases, read in frame from the first base. These data originate in a study of blood T cell repertoires in COVID-19 (dated by TCRdb to 2020 to 2022). About the investigation overall: The collaborator samples originated in the United States, Italy and Spain and spanned the acute and convalescent phases of COVID-19. The material from the prospective study consisted of cDNA or gDNA derived from T cells, B-cell-depleted T cells, or PBMCs. A de-identified subject ID, COVID-19 status, age in years and sex were almost always included in the sample metadata. The samples were drawn from the first 160 participants of the ongoing ImmuneRACE study and from roughly 1,300 subjects provided by 6 global collaborators. Where available, HLA class I and class II types were obtained from metadata supplied by the sample provider rather than from assay-based typing. Subjects who had been exposed to COVID-19, were actively infected with it, or had recovered from it provided the deeply sampled blood TCRbeta repertoires that made up the dataset. A freely available public database, intended as a resource for researchers studying the immune response to SARS-CoV-2, is where the repertoires were released. What the study reported, not specific to this receptor: The amount of clinical and demographic metadata varied by source and participant and was provided uncurated.

The collaborating institutions used their own protocols to collect whole blood in K2EDTA tubes. For TCRbeta analysis, collaborators shipped samples as frozen whole blood, isolated PBMCs, or DNA extracted from either of those sample types. The sequence is built from TRBV19 and TRBJ2-3; D gene: possibly TRBD2, on 5 matching bases. Sample: peripheral blood. The clonotype comes from a human donor with active COVID-19. The donor label of this sample is uncertain. The CDR3 here reads CASSIVHPYRGNTQYF. The base sequence is TGTGCCAGTAGTATAGTACACCCGTACAGAGGGAATACGCAGTATTTT.